This T cell receptor (beta chain) was retrieved from a study of T cell repertoires in cytomegalovirus infection. A few counts support this clonotype. Its antigen is still unknown. General study points: HLA-C-restricted TCR beta clonotypes specific for CMV led the ex vivo response.

TCRdb reprocessed the reads via MiXCR and lists one record per CDR3 protein. In the table there are approximately 180,000 distinct CDR3 sequences, 8% to 10% of which are singletons. CDR3 length equals 15 residues. The V end was cut by 4 bases, the J end by 4 bases, with 15 bases between. Germline loops: CDR1 MDHEN, CDR2 SYDVKM. The sequence came from a human donor in good health (CMV status not recorded). Some clones in this sample may be carry-over from other donors' samples. Sample: PBMCs. This chain joins TRBV28 and TRBJ2-3; no reliable D call. The DNA for the CDR3 is TGTGCCAGCAGTTCCGCCGTAGGCCGGGCAGATACGCAGTATTTT. It encodes CASSSAVGRADTQYF.